The clone carrying this TCR beta chain is a singleton in its sample. The sample is drawn from a study of T cells in localized non-small cell lung cancer. Data came from immunoSEQ multiplex PCR; TCRdb stores just in-frame clones and leaves some out. The sample has about 26,000 clones; less than 90% are singletons. This CDR3 is built from 16 residues. Germline trimming cut 6 bases from V and 1 base from J; bases unmatched to any gene: 7. Germline CDR1 SGHTS, CDR2 YDEGEE. This specimen was peripheral blood, taken before any cancer treatment. This clonotype was obtained from a female donor older than 55 with stage II squamous cell lung carcinoma. The V call is TRBV5-8, the J call TRBJ2-6; the match to TRBD2 covers 7 bases. The CDR3 here is CASTGGSASGANVLTF. The CDR3 nucleotides read TGTGCCAGCACCGGCGGGAGTGCGTCTGGGGCCAACGTCCTGACTTTC. Drawing the rest from reference TRBV5-8 and TRBJ2-6, the complete variable domain is EAGVTQSPTHLIKTRGQQATLRCSPISGHTSVYWYQQALGLGLQFLLWYDEGEERNRGNFPPRFSGRQFPNYSSELNVNALELEDSALYLCASTGGSASGANVLTFGAGSRLTVL.